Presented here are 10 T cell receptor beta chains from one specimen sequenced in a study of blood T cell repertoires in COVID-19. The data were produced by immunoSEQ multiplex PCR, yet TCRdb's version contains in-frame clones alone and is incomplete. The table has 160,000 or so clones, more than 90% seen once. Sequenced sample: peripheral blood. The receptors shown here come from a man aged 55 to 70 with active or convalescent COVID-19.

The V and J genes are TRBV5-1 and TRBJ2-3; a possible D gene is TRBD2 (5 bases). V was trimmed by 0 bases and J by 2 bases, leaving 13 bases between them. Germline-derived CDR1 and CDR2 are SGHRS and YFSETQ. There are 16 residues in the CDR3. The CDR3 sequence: CASSLELAGVTDTQYF. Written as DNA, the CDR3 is TGCGCCAGCAGCTTGGAGCTAGCCGGAGTCACAGATACGCAGTATTTT. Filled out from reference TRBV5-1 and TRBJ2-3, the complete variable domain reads KAGVTQTPRYLIKTRGQQVTLSCSPISGHRSVSWYQQTPGQGLQFLFEYFSETQRNKGNFPGRFSGRQFSNSRSEMNVSTLELGDSALYLCASSLELAGVTDTQYFGPGTRLTVL.

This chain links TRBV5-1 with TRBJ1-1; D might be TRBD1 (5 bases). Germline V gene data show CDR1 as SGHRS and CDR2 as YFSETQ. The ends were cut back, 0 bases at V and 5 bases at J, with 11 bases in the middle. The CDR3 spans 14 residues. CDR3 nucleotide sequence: TGCGCCAGCAGCTTGGCAACCGGGGGTACTGAAGCTTTCTTT. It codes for CASSLATGGTEAFF.

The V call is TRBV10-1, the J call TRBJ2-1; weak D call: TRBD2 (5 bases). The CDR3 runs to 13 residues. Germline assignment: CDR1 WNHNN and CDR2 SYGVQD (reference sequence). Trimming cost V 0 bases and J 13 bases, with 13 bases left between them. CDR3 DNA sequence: TGCGCCAGCAGTGAGTCTGTGGCAGGACTCCAGTTCTTC. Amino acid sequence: CASSESVAGLQFF.

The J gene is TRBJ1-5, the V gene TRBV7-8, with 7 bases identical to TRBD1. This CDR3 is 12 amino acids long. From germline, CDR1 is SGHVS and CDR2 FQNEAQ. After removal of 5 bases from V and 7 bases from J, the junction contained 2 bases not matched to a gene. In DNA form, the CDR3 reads TGTGCCAGCAGCCGAGGGGGCCAGCCCCAGCATTTT. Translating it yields CASSRGGQPQHF.

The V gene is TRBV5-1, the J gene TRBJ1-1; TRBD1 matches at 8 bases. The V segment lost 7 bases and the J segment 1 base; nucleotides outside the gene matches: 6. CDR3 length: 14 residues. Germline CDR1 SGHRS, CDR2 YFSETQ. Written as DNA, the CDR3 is TGCGCCAGCCATGGAGGGACAGGGAACACTGAAGCTTTCTTT. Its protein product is CASHGGTGNTEAFF.

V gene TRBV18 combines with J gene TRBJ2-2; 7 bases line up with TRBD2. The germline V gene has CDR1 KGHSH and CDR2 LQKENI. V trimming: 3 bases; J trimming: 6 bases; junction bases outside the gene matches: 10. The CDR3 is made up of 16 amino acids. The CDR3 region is CASSPSSGTAPGELFF. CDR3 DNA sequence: TGTGCCAGCTCACCTTCAAGCGGGACCGCCCCCGGGGAGCTGTTTTTT.

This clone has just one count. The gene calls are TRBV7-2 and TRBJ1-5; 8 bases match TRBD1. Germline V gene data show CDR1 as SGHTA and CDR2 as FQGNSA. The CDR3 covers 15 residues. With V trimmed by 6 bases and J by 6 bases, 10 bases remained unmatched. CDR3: CASRPDRAAGQPQHF. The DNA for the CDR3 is TGTGCCAGCAGACCGGACAGGGCCGCGGGTCAGCCCCAGCATTTT.

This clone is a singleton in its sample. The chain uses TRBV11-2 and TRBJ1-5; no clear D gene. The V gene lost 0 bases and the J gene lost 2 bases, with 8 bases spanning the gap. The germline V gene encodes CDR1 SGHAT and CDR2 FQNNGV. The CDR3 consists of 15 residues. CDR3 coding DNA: TGTGCCAGCAGCTTAGAGGCTGCTGGCAATCAGCCCCAGCATTTT. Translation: CASSLEAAGNQPQHF.

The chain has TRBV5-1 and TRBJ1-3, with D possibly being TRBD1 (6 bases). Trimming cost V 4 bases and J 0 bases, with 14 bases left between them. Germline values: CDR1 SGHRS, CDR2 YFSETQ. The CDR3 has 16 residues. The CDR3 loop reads CASSISRDTSGNTIYF. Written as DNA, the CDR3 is TGCGCCAGCAGCATCAGCCGGGACACCTCTGGAAACACCATATATTTT. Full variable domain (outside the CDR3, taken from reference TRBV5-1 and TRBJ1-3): KAGVTQTPRYLIKTRGQQVTLSCSPISGHRSVSWYQQTPGQGLQFLFEYFSETQRNKGNFPGRFSGRQFSNSRSEMNVSTLELGDSALYLCASSISRDTSGNTIYFGEGSWLTVV.

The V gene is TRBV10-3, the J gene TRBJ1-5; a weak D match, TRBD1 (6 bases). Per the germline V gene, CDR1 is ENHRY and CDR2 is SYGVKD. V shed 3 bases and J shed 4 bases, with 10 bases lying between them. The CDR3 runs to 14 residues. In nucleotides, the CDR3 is TGTGCCATCAGTGAAGAGACAGGTAATCAGCCCCAGCATTTT. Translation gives CAISEETGNQPQHF.